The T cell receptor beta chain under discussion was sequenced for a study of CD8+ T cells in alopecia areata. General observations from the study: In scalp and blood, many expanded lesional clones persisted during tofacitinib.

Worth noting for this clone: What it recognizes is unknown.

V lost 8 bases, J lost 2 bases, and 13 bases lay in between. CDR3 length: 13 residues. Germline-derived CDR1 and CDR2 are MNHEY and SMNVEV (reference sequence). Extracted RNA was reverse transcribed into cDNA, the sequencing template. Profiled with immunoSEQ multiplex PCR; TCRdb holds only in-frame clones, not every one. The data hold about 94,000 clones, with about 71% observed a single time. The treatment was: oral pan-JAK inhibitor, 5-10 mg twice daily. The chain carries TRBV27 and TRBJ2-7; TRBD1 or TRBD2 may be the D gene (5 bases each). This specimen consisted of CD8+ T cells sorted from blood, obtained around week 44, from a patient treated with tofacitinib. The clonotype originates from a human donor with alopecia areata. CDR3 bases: TGTGCCAGCGGCCGGGACGACACCTACGAGCAGTACTTC. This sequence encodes CASGRDDTYEQYF.